Sequencing of this T cell receptor (beta chain) was carried out in a study of control samples from healthy donors and cancer patients. Profiled with immunoSEQ multiplex PCR; TCRdb holds only in-frame clones, not every one. This table has tens of thousands of clones, roughly 89% appearing once. Per the germline V gene, CDR1 is LNHDA and CDR2 is SQIVND (reference sequence). The V end lost 7 bases, the J end lost 0 bases, and 19 bases lay between the germline ends. The CDR3 runs 18 residues. Sequenced sample: PBMCs. The source of this sequence is a woman between 50 and 59 years old with colorectal cancer. The chain has TRBV19 and TRBJ1-6, with D unresolved. The DNA for the CDR3 is TGTGCCAGTACAATCCGGGCAGCCAAGAGCTCCTATAATTCACCCCTCCACTTT. It translates to CASTIRAAKSSYNSPLHF.